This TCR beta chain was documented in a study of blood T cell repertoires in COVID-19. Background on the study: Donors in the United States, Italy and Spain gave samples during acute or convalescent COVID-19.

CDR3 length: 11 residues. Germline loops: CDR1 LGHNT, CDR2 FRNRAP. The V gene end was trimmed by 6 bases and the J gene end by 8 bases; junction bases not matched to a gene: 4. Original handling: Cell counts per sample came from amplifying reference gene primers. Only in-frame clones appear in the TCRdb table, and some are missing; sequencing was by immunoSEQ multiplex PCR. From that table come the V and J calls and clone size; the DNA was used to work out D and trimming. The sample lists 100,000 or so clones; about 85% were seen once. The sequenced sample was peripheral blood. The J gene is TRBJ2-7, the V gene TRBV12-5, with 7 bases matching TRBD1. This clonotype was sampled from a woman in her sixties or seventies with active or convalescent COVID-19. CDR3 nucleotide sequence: TGTGCTAGTGGACCTAGGGGGCAGCAGTACTTC. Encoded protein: CASGPRGQQYF. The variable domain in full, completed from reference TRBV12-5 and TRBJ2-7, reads DARVTQTPRHKVTEMGQEVTMRCQPILGHNTVFWYRQTMMQGLELLAYFRNRAPLDDSGMPKDRFSAEMPDATLATLKIQPSEPRDSAVYFCASGPRGQQYFGPGTRLTVT.